This T cell receptor beta chain stems from a study of metastatic and nonmetastatic thyroid tumors. Germline V gene data show CDR1 as DFQATT and CDR2 as SNEGSKA (reference sequence). The CDR3 totals 12 residues. V lost 6 bases, J lost 3 bases, and 8 bases lay in between. All patients were treatment-naive before thyroid surgery. Using MiXCR, TCRdb re-called clones from the PCR reads. The sample yields about 4,700 clones, about 24% seen once. Sequencing input: tumor tissue. The V and J genes are TRBV20-1 and TRBJ2-2; D is perhaps TRBD1 (7 bases). The receptor comes from a male donor with papillary thyroid cancer or a benign thyroid nodule (not recorded which). Some clones in this sample may be carry-over from other donors' samples. The CDR3 nucleotides read TGCAGTGCCAGGGGGGACACCGGGGAGCTGTTTTTT. Amino acid sequence: CSARGDTGELFF.